This entry is about one T cell receptor beta chain. Clones were sequenced by immunoSEQ multiplex PCR, and TCRdb holds only the in-frame ones, with some missing. This sample has over 95,000 clones, with just over 90% found just once. The CDR3 runs to 16 residues. The germline V gene has CDR1 LNHDA and CDR2 SQIVND (reference sequence). V was cut by 3 bases and J by 4 bases, with 16 bases left in between. The data are from a study of T cell responses to AZD1222 COVID-19 vaccine. The rearrangement links TRBV19 to TRBJ1-5; D might be TRBD1 (6 bases). This clonotype was obtained from an adult in good health. The specimen was peripheral blood, collected on day 0 of AZD1222 vaccination. The CDR3 is CASSMGGRGANQPQHF. In nucleotides, the CDR3 is TGTGCCAGTAGTATGGGCGGACGGGGGGCGAATCAGCCCCAGCATTTT.